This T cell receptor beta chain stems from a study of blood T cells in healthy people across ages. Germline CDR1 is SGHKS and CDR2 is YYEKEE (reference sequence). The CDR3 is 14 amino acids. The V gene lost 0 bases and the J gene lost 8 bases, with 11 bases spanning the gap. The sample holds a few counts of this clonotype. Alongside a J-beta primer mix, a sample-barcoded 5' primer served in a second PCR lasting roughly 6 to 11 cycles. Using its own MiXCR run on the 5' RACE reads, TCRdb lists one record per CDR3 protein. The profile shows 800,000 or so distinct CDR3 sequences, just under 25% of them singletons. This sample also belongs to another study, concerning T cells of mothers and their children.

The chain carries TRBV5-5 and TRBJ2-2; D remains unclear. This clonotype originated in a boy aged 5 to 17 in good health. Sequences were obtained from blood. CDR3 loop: CASSLEYPAGELFF. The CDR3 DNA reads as TGTGCCAGCAGCTTGGAGTACCCAGCGGGGGAGCTGTTTTTT.